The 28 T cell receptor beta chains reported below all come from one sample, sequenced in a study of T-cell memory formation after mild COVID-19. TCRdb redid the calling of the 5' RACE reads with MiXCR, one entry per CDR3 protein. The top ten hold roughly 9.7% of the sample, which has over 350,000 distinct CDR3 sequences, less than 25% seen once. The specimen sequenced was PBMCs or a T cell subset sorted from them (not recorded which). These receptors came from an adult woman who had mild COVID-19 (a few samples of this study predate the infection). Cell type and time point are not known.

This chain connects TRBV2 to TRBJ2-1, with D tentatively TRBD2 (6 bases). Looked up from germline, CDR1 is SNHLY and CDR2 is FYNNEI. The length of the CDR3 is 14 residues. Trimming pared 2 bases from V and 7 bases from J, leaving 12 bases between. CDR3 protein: CASSETRSGNEQFF. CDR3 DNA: TGTGCCAGCAGTGAAACAAGAAGCGGGAATGAGCAGTTCTTC.

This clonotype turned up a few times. CDR3 sequence (DNA): TGTGCCAGCAGTTCGGACAGGGGAGAGCCCGGGGAGCTGTTTTTT. The encoded protein is CASSSDRGEPGELFF. V is TRBV12-3 or TRBV12-4 and J is TRBJ2-2; 9 bases line up with TRBD1. J gave up 6 bases and V 4 bases, and 6 bases lay outside the gene matches. This CDR3 contains 15 residues.

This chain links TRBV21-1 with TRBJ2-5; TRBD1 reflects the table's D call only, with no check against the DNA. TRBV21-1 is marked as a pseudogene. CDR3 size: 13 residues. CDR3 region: CASRYRDDETQYF. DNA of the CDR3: TGTGCCAGCAGGTACCGGGACGACGAGACCCAGTACTTC.

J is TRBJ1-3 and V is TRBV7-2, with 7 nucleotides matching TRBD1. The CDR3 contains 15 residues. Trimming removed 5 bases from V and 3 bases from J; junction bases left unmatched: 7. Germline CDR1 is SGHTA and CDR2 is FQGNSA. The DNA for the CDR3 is TGTGCCAGCAGCGAGCGCGCAGGGGGTGGAAACACCATATATTTT. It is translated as CASSERAGGGNTIYF.

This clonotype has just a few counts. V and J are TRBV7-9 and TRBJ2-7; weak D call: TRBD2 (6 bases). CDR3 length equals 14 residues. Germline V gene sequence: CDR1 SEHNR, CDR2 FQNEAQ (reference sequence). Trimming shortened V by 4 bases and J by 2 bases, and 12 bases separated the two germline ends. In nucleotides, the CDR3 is TGTGCCAGCAGCTCCAGCGGGCCAACCTACGAGCAGTACTTC. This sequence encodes CASSSSGPTYEQYF.

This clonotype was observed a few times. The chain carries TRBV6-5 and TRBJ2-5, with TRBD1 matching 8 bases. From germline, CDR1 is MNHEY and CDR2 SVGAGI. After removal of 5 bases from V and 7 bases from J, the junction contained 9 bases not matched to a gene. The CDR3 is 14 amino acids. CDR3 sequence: CASSPIQGVWTQYF. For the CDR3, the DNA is TGTGCCAGCAGTCCTATACAGGGGGTATGGACCCAGTACTTC.

The CDR3 loop reads CASSYSLGGGTEAFF. The CDR3 DNA reads as TGTGCCAGCAGTTACTCGTTGGGCGGGGGCACTGAAGCTTTCTTT. The gene calls are TRBV6-5 and TRBJ1-1, with D possibly matching TRBD1 (5 bases). Germline-derived CDR1 and CDR2 are MNHEY and SVGAGI. V was trimmed by 0 bases and J by 4 bases, leaving 12 bases between them. This CDR3 spans 15 amino acids.

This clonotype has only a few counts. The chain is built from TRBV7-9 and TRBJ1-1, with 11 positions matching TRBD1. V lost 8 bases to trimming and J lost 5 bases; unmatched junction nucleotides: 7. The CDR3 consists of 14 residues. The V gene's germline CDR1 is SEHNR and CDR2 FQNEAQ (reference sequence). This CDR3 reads CASAGGTGGTEAFF. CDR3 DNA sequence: TGTGCCAGCGCCGGCGGGACAGGGGGGACTGAAGCTTTCTTT.

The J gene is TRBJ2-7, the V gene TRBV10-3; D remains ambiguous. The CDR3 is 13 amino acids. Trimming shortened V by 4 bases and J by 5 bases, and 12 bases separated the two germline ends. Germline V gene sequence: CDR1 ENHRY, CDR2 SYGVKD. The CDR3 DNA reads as TGTGCCATCAGTGCCCGTGGTGAACACGAGCAGTACTTC. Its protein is CAISARGEHEQYF.

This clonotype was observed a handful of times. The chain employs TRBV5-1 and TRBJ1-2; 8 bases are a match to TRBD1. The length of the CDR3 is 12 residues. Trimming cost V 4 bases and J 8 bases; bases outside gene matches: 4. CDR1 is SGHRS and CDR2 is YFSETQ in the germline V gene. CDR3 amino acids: CASSGTGMGYTF. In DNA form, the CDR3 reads TGCGCCAGCAGCGGGACAGGAATGGGCTACACCTTC.

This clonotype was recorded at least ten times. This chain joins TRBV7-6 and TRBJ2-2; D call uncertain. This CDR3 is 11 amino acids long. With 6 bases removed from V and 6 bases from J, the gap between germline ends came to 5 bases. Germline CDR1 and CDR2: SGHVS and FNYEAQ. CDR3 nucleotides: TGTGCCAGCAGTGAACCCGGGGAGCTGTTTTTT. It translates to CASSEPGELFF. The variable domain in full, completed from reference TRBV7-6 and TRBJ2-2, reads GAGVSQSPRYKVTKRGQDVALRCDPISGHVSLYWYRQALGQGPEFLTYFNYEAQQDKSGLPNDRFSAERPEGSISTLTIQRTEQRDSAMYRCASSEPGELFFGEGSRLTVL.

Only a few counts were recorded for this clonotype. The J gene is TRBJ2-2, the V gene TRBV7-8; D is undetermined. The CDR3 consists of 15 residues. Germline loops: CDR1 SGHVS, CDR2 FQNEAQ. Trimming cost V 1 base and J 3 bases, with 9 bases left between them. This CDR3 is CASSLDPLDTGELFF. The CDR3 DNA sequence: TGTGCCAGCAGCTTAGATCCTCTCGACACCGGGGAGCTGTTTTTT. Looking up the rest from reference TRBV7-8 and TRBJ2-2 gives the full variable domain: GAGVSQSPRYKVAKRGQDVALRCDPISGHVSLFWYQQALGQGPEFLTYFQNEAQLDKSGLPSDRFFAERPEGSVSTLKIQRTQQEDSAVYLCASSLDPLDTGELFFGEGSRLTVL.

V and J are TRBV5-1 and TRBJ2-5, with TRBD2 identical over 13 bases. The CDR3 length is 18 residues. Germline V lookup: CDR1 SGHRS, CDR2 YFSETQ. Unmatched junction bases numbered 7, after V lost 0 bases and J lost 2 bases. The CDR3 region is CASSLEGTSGTLQETQYF. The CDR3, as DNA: TGCGCCAGCAGCTTGGAGGGGACTAGCGGGACATTACAAGAGACCCAGTACTTC.

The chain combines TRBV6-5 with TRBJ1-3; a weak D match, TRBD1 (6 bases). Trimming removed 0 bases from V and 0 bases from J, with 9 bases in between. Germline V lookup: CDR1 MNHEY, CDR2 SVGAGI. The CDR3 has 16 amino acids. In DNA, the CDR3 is TGTGCCAGCAGTTACTCCGGACAGACCTCTGGAAACACCATATATTTT. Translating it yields CASSYSGQTSGNTIYF.

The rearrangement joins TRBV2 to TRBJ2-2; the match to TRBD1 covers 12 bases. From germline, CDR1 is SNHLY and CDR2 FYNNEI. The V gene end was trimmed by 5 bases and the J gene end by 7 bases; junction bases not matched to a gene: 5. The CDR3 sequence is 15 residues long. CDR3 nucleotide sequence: TGTGCCAGCAGTTCCGGGACAGGGGGCCACGGGGAGCTGTTTTTT. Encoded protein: CASSSGTGGHGELFF.

In DNA form, the CDR3 reads TGCGCCAGCAGCCAGGAGAGACTAGCGGGGGGCGAGCAGTTCTTC. Its protein is CASSQERLAGGEQFF. The chain couples TRBV5-1 to TRBJ2-1; the match to TRBD2 covers 13 bases. The germline CDR1 and CDR2 sequences are SGHRS and YFSETQ. This CDR3 comprises 15 residues. Unmatched junction bases numbered 8, after V lost 4 bases and J lost 10 bases.

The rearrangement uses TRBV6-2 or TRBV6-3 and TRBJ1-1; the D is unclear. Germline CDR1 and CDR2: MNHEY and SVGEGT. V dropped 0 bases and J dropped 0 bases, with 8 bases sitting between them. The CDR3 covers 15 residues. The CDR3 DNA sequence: TGTGCCAGCAGTTACTCGGGAGAAATGAACACTGAAGCTTTCTTT. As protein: CASSYSGEMNTEAFF.

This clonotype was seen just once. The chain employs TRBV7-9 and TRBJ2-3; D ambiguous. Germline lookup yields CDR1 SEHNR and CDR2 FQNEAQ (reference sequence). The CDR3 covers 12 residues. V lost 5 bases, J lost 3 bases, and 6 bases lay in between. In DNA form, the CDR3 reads TGTGCCAGCAGCAAACTAACAGATACGCAGTATTTT. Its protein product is CASSKLTDTQYF.

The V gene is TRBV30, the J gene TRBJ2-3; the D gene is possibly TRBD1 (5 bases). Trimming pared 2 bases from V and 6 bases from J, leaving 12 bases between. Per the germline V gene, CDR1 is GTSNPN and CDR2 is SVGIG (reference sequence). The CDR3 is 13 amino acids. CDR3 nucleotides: TGTGCCTGGAGTCTGGGTTCAGGGGATACGCAGTATTTT. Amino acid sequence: CAWSLGSGDTQYF.

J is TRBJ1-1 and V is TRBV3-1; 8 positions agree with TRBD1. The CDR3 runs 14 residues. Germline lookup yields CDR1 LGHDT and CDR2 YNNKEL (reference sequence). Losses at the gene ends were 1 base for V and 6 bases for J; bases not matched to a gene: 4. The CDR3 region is CASSQVQGVSEAFF. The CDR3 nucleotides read TGTGCCAGCAGCCAAGTACAGGGGGTATCTGAAGCTTTCTTT.

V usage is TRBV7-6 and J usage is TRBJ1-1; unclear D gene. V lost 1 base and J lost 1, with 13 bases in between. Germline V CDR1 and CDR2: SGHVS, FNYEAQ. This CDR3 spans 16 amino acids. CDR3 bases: TGTGCCAGCAGCTTAGACTATAAAGAATCGAACACTGAAGCTTTCTTT. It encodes CASSLDYKESNTEAFF.

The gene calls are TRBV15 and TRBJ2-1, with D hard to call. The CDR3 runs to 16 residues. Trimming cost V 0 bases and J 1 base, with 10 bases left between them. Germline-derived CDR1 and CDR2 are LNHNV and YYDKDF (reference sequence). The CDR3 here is CATSRDPPVSYNEQFF. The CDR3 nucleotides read TGTGCCACCAGCAGAGATCCCCCGGTTTCCTACAATGAGCAGTTCTTC.

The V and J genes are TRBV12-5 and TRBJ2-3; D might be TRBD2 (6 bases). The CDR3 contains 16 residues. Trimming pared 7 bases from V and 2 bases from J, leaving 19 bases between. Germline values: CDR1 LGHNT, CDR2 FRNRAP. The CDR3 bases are TGTGCTAGTGCCCCAGAGACTAGTGATCCCACAGATACGCAGTATTTT. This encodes CASAPETSDPTDTQYF.

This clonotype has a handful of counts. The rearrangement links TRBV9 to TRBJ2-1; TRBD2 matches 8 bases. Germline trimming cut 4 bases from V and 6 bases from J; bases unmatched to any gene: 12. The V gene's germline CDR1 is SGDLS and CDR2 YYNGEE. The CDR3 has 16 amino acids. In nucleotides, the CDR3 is TGTGCCAGCAGCCCCTACGGGAGGGGGGGATTCAATGAGCAGTTCTTC. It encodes CASSPYGRGGFNEQFF.

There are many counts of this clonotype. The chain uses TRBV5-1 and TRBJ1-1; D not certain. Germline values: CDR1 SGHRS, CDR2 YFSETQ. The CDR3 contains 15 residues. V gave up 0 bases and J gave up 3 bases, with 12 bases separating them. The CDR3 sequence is CASSLVVGPDTEAFF. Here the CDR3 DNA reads TGCGCCAGCAGCTTGGTAGTAGGACCGGACACTGAAGCTTTCTTT.

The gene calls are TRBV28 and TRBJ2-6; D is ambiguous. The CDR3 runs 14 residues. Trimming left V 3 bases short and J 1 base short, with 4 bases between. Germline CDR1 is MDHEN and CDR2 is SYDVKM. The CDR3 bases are TGTGCCAGCAGTTTCAGGTCTGGGGCCAACGTCCTGACTTTC. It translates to CASSFRSGANVLTF.

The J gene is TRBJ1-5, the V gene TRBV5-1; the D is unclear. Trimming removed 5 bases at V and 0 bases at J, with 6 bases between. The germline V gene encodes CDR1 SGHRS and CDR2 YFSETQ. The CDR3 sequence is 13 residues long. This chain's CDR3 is CASSETSNQPQHF. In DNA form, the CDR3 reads TGCGCCAGCAGTGAGACTAGCAATCAGCCCCAGCATTTT.

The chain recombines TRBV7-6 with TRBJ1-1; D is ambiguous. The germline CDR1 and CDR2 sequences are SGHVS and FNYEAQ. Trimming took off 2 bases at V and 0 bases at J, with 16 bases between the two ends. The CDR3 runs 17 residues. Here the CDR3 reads CASSLSPGNPMNTEAFF. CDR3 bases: TGTGCCAGCAGCTTATCCCCCGGAAACCCCATGAACACTGAAGCTTTCTTT.